This T cell receptor (beta chain) was sequenced during a study of blood T cell repertoires in COVID-19. In the source study's methods: Scientists estimated how many nucleated cells there were by amplifying reference gene primers. The method was immunoSEQ multiplex PCR; TCRdb's version includes in-frame clones alone and lacks a portion of them. From that table come the V and J calls and clone size; the DNA was used to work out D and trimming. The sample includes about 140,000 clones, 70% to 90% of them seen just once. There are 15 residues in the CDR3. CDR1 and CDR2 from the germline V gene are SGHVS and FNYEAQ. Trimming took 5 bases from V and 0 from J, leaving 12 bases between them.

This clonotype originated in a human donor in a cohort sampled during active COVID-19. Sequenced: peripheral blood. The V call is TRBV7-6, the J call TRBJ2-3, with a possible D match to TRBD2 (5 bases). This chain's CDR3 is CASSRSVTSTDTQYF. The CDR3 DNA is TGTGCCAGCAGCCGTAGCGTTACTAGCACAGATACGCAGTATTTT.